One and the same sample provided the 14 T cell receptor beta chains below, sequenced in a study of OX40 agonist ivuxolimab in advanced cancers. Produced via immunoSEQ multiplex PCR; TCRdb's table is partial and in-frame only. The sample has fewer than 50,000 clones, 88% seen once. The input for sequencing was CD4+ or CD8+ T cells sorted from blood, taken in a trial of the OX40 agonist ivuxolimab. The receptors stem from an adult with an advanced solid tumor such as melanoma, head and neck, liver or kidney cancer.

The chain employs TRBV13 and TRBJ1-1, with a tentative D call TRBD1 (6 bases). Trimming cost V 5 bases and J 3 bases, with 13 bases left between them. The germline gives CDR1 PRHDT, CDR2 FYEKMQ (reference sequence). The CDR3 contains 14 residues. As DNA, the CDR3 is TGTGCCAGCAGCCCGGAATCAGGGGACACTGAAGCTTTCTTT. This encodes CASSPESGDTEAFF.

The V gene is TRBV13, the J gene TRBJ2-7; 9 bases are a match to TRBD2. Unmatched junction bases numbered 5, after V lost 2 bases and J lost 3 bases. This CDR3 has 15 amino acids. The germline CDR1 and CDR2 sequences are PRHDT and FYEKMQ (reference sequence). For the CDR3, the DNA is TGTGCCAGCAGCTTAAGGCGCGGGGGGGACTACGAGCAGTACTTC. Translated: CASSLRRGGDYEQYF.

The rearrangement uses TRBV15 and TRBJ2-3; D remains ambiguous. The CDR3 spans 14 residues. Trimming took off 3 bases at V and 0 bases at J, with 7 bases between the two ends. CDR1 is LNHNV, CDR2 YYDKDF, per germline (reference sequence). The CDR3 spells CATSSTESTDTQYF. CDR3 coding DNA: TGTGCCACCAGCAGCACAGAAAGCACAGATACGCAGTATTTT. The full variable domain, rest sourced from reference TRBV15 and TRBJ2-3, is DAMVIQNPRYQVTQFGKPVTLSCSQTLNHNVMYWYQQKSSQAPKLLFHYYDKDFNNEADTPDNFQSRRPNTSFCFLDIRSPGLGDTAMYLCATSSTESTDTQYFGPGTRLTVL.

In the case of this clone: One junction end disagrees with the germline gene, perhaps due to a read error. The chain combines TRBV28 with TRBJ1-1, with 7 positions matching TRBD1. Germline values: CDR1 MDHEN, CDR2 SYDVKM. The CDR3 is 13 residues long. Here the CDR3 reads CVSSFAGGTEAFF. CDR3 in DNA: TGTGTCAGCAGTTTCGCAGGGGGCACTGAAGCTTTCTTT.

This chain uses TRBV5-4 with TRBJ1-1; maybe TRBD1 (5 bases). The V end was cut by 0 bases, the J end by 7 bases, with 10 bases between. The CDR3 is 13 residues long. Germline CDR1 reads SGHNT; CDR2 reads YYREEE (reference sequence). The CDR3 protein is CASSLAGGIEAFF. CDR3 DNA: TGTGCCAGCAGCTTGGCCGGGGGTATTGAAGCTTTCTTT. Full variable domain (remainder filled in from reference TRBV5-4 and TRBJ1-1): ETGVTQSPTHLIKTRGQQVTLRCSSQSGHNTVSWYQQALGQGPQFIFQYYREEENGRGNFPPRFSGLQFPNYSSELNVNALELDDSALYLCASSLAGGIEAFFGQGTRLTVV.

The V and J genes are TRBV28 and TRBJ1-4; D uncertain. Trimming removed 4 bases from V and 12 bases from J, with 12 bases in between. CDR1 and CDR2 from the germline V gene are MDHEN and SYDVKM. This CDR3 is built from 12 residues. DNA for the CDR3: TGTGCCAGCAGTTACCGACCCGGGGAACTGTTTTTT. It encodes CASSYRPGELFF. The whole variable domain, remainder taken from reference TRBV28 and TRBJ1-4, is DVKVTQSSRYLVKRTGEKVFLECVQDMDHENMFWYRQDPGLGLRLIYFSYDVKMKEKGDIPEGYSVSREKKERFSLILESASTNQTSMYLCASSYRPGELFFGSGTQLSVL.

The chain uses TRBV7-8 and TRBJ2-7, with D possibly being TRBD2 (5 bases). The CDR3 contains 15 residues. The germline V gene encodes CDR1 SGHVS and CDR2 FQNEAQ. V was cut by 3 bases and J by 2 bases, with 14 bases left in between. CDR3: CASSFDRTGTYEQYF. The CDR3 DNA is TGTGCCAGCAGCTTCGATCGTACGGGGACCTACGAGCAGTACTTC.

The V gene is TRBV28, the J gene TRBJ2-6, with a weak D call TRBD1 (5 bases). The V gene's germline CDR1 is MDHEN and CDR2 SYDVKM. Trimming pared 6 bases from V and 0 bases from J, leaving 12 bases between. This CDR3 is 16 amino acids long. The CDR3 region has the DNA TGTGCCAGCAGCCGTATACAGGTCTCTGGGGCCAACGTCCTGACTTTC. Its translation: CASSRIQVSGANVLTF.

The V call is TRBV7-2, the J call TRBJ1-1; D gene unclear. Germline values: CDR1 SGHTA, CDR2 FQGNSA. This CDR3 has 15 residues. V dropped 3 bases and J dropped 1 base, with 12 bases sitting between them. In DNA, the CDR3 is TGTGCCAGCAGCTTTAGCCTCACCTCGAACACTGAAGCTTTCTTT. Translating gives CASSFSLTSNTEAFF.

The V call is TRBV18, the J call TRBJ1-5; D gene ambiguous. The V gene's germline CDR1 is KGHSH and CDR2 LQKENI. CDR3 length equals 17 residues. The V end was cut by 2 bases, the J end by 0 bases, with 14 bases between. The CDR3 region has the DNA TGTGCCAGCTCACCAGAGAGGACCGTGGGTAGCAATCAGCCCCAGCATTTT. Amino acid sequence: CASSPERTVGSNQPQHF.

The genes are TRBV29-1 and TRBJ1-1, with D possibly matching TRBD1 (6 bases). Germline V lookup: CDR1 SQVTM, CDR2 ANQGSEA. The CDR3 covers 13 residues. V dropped 3 bases and J dropped 7 bases, with 15 bases sitting between them. The DNA of the CDR3 is TGCAGCGTTGAGAAACCTACAGGGCTTGAAGCTTTCTTT. As protein: CSVEKPTGLEAFF.

This chain connects TRBV11-2 to TRBJ1-4; weak D call: TRBD1 (6 bases). Germline CDR1 is SGHAT and CDR2 is FQNNGV. The CDR3 totals 14 residues. The V and J ends lost 4 bases and 11 bases respectively, with 17 bases between them. CDR3 sequence reads: CASSSGRQGWKLFF. DNA for the CDR3: TGTGCCAGCAGCTCGGGTCGGCAGGGGTGGAAACTGTTTTTT. The complete variable domain, with remaining parts taken from reference TRBV11-2 and TRBJ1-4, reads EAGVAQSPRYKIIEKRQSVAFWCNPISGHATLYWYQQILGQGPKLLIQFQNNGVVDDSQLPKDRFSAERLKGVDSTLKIQPAKLEDSAVYLCASSSGRQGWKLFFGSGTQLSVL.

This sequence joins TRBV5-4 and TRBJ2-1; D is undetermined. V was pared by 6 bases and J by 5 bases, with 6 bases between. CDR1 and CDR2 (germline): SGHNT, YYREEE (reference sequence). CDR3 length: 11 amino acids. The chain's CDR3 is CASILNNEQFF. The CDR3 DNA reads TGTGCCAGCATCTTAAACAATGAGCAGTTCTTC.

This clone was observed a single time. This chain uses TRBV11-2 with TRBJ2-5, with D perhaps TRBD2 (6 bases). Germline CDR1 and CDR2: SGHAT and FQNNGV. The CDR3 contains 14 residues. V was trimmed by 2 bases and J by 2 bases, leaving 9 bases between them. The chain's CDR3 is CASSLWAGQETQYF. The CDR3 DNA follows: TGTGCCAGCAGCTTATGGGCGGGACAAGAGACCCAGTACTTC.